Sequencing of this T cell receptor beta chain was carried out in a study of T cells in Graves' hyperthyroidism and ophthalmopathy. J was trimmed by 6 bases and V by 2 bases; bases with no gene match: 9. The CDR3 extends over 16 amino acids. Per the germline V gene, CDR1 is KGHDR and CDR2 is SFDVKD. Template material for amplifying TCR beta CDR3 regions consisted of RNA transcripts. TCR CDR3 underwent first-round RT-PCR with the HTBI primer set. One entry per CDR3 protein results from TCRdb running MiXCR on the multiplex PCR reads. Among about 540,000 distinct CDR3 sequences listed, about half were seen once.

The J gene is TRBJ1-2, the V gene TRBV24-1, with TRBD1 matching over 9 bases. This TCR was sampled from a woman aged 18-30 years with Graves' hyperthyroidism. Material for sequencing was peripheral blood or thyroid tissue (not recorded which). The CDR3 DNA sequence: TGTGCCACCAGTGATTCCCTGACAGGGGGAGATGATGGCTACACCTTC. Amino acids: CATSDSLTGGDDGYTF.